This TCR beta chain appears in the sequencing data of a study of blood T cell repertoires in COVID-19. Across the study: The analysed material was cDNA or gDNA that came from T cells, B-cell-depleted T cells, or PBMCs.

This CDR3 is built from 15 residues. V shed 6 bases, J shed 5 bases, and the junction held 11 bases outside the gene matches. Germline CDR1 reads SNHLY; CDR2 reads FYNNEI. Only one count was recorded for this clone. Authors' data handling: Estimation of nucleated cell counts relied on the amplification of reference gene primers. TCRdb's copy holds only in-frame clones and misses some; the assay was immunoSEQ multiplex PCR. That table supplies the V and J calls and clone size; D and trimming were determined from the DNA. The table has some 150,000 clones, 77% seen once. The sample consisted of peripheral blood. The chain couples TRBV2 to TRBJ1-1; the match to TRBD1 covers 8 bases. This TCR was sampled from a woman between 45 and 65 years old with active or convalescent COVID-19. The CDR3: CASRRQGAEVTEAFF. CDR3 DNA: TGTGCCAGCAGGAGGCAGGGGGCCGAGGTTACTGAAGCTTTCTTT.